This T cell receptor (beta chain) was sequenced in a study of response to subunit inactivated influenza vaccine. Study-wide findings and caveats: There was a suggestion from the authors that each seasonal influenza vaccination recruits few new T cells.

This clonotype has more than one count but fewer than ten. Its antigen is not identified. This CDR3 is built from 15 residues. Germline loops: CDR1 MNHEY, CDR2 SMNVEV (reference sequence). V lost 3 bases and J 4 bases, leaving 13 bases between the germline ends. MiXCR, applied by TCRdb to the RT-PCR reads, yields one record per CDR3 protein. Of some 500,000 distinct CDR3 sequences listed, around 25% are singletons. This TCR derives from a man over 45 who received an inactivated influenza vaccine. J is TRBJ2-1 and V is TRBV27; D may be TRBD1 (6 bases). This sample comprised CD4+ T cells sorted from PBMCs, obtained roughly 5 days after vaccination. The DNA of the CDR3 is TGTGCCAGCAGTTTTGCTACAGGGCGTTACAATGAGCAGTTCTTC. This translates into CASSFATGRYNEQFF.